The TCR beta chain under discussion was sequenced for a study of shared clonotypes between healthy human individuals. Germline V gene data show CDR1 as LNHDA and CDR2 as SQIVND (reference sequence). This CDR3 spans 14 amino acids. Trimming left V 0 bases short and J 2 bases short, with 8 bases between. Authors' analysis steps: ImmunoSEQ output held junction-only sequences without quality scores, so filtering differed. TCRdb's table, derived via immunoSEQ multiplex PCR, lists solely in-frame clones and lacks some. V and J calls and clone size are those listed in that table; D and trimming were worked out from the DNA. The repertoire holds about 530,000 clones, with 90% to 97% as singletons.

This TCR came from a woman aged 25 to 39 in good health. This chain uses TRBV19 with TRBJ2-7; TRBD1 is a possible D gene (6 bases). The sample was naive CD4+ T cells sorted from blood. Subset defined: CD45RA+ positively selected. CDR3 in amino acids: CASSIDDRPYEQYF. The CDR3 nucleotides are TGTGCCAGTAGTATAGATGACAGGCCCTACGAGCAGTACTTC.